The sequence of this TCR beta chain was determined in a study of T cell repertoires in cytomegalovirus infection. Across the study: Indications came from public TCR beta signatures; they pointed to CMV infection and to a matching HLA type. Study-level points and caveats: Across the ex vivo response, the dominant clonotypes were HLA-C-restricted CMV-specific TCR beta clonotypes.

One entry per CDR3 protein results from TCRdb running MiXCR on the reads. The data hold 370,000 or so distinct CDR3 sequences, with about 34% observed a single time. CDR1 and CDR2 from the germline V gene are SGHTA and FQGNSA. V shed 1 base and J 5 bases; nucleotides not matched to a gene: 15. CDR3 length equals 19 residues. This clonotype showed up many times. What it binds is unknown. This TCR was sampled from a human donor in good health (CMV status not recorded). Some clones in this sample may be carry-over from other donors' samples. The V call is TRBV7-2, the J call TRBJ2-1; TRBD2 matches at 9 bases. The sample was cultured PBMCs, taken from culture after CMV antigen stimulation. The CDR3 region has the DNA TGTGCCAGCAGCTTAGTGGGCGTCAGCCTAGCGGGACTTAACAATGAGCAGTTCTTC. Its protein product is CASSLVGVSLAGLNNEQFF. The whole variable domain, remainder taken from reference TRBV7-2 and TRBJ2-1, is GAGVSQSPSNKVTEKGKDVELRCDPISGHTALYWYRQSLGQGLEFLIYFQGNSAPDKSGLPSDRFSAERTGGSVSTLTIQRTQQEDSAVYLCASSLVGVSLAGLNNEQFFGPGTRLTVL.